This TCR beta chain was sequenced during a study of T cells of healthy individuals. TCRdb re-analysed the 5' RACE reads in MiXCR, keeping a single row per CDR3 protein. This sample has nearly 100,000 distinct CDR3 sequences, with 15% to 20% found just once. V gave up 1 base and J gave up 6 bases; unmatched junction bases: 5. CDR1 is MNHNS and CDR2 is SASEGT in the germline V gene. The CDR3 spans 15 residues. The V gene is TRBV6-1, the J gene TRBJ2-7, with 11 bases aligning to TRBD1. The sequence was collected from a human donor in good health. The CDR3 reads CASSEVDRGRPEQYF. The CDR3 coding sequence is TGTGCCAGCAGTGAAGTGGACAGGGGGCGCCCCGAGCAGTACTTC.